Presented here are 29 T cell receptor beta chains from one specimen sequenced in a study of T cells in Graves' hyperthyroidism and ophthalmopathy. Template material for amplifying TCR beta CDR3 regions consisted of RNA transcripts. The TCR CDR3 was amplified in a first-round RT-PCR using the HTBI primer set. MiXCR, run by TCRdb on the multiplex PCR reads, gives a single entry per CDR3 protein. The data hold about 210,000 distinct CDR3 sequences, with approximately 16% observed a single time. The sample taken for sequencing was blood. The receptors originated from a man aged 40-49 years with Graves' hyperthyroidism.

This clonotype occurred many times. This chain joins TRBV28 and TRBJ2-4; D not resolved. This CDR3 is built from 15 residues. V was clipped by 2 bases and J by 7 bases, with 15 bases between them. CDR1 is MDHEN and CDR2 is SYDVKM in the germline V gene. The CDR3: CASSLGEGNGNIQYF. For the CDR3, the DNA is TGTGCCAGCAGTTTAGGGGAAGGGAACGGCAACATTCAGTACTTC.

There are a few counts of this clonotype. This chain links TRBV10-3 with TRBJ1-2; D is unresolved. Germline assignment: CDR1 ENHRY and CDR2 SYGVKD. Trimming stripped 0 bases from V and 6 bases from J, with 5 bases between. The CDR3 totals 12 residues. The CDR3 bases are TGTGCCATCAGTGAGTCGAACGATGGCTACACCTTC. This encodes CAISESNDGYTF.

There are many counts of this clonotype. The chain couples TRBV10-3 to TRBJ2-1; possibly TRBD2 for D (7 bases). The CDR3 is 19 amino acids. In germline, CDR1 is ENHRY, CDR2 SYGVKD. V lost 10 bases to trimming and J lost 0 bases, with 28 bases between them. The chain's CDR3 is CASWTGGGHLRSSYNEQFF. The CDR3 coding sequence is TGTGCCAGCTGGACCGGCGGGGGCCACCTAAGAAGCTCCTACAATGAGCAGTTCTTC.

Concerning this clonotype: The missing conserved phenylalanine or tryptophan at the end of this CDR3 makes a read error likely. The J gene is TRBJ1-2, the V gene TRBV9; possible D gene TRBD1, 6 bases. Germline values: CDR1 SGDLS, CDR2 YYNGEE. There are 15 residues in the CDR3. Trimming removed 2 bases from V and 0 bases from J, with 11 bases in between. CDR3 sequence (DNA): TGTGCCAGCAGCGTGGGGGCCCACCCTAACTATGGCTACACCCTC. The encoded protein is CASSVGAHPNYGYTL.

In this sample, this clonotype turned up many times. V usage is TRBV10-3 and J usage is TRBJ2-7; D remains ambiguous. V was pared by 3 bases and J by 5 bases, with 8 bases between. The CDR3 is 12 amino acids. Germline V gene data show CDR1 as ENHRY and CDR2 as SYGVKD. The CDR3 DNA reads TGTGCCATCAGTGACACCTTGGACGAGCAGTACTTC. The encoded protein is CAISDTLDEQYF.

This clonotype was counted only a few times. CDR3 DNA sequence: TGTGCCAGCAGCCCCGGGAAGCCATCCTACAATGAGCAGTTCTTC. Residues: CASSPGKPSYNEQFF. J is TRBJ2-1 and V is TRBV4-2; D is possibly TRBD2 (5 bases). Trimming pared 4 bases from V and 1 base from J, leaving 11 bases between. The CDR3 has 15 residues. Germline-derived CDR1 and CDR2 are LGHNA and YNFKEQ.

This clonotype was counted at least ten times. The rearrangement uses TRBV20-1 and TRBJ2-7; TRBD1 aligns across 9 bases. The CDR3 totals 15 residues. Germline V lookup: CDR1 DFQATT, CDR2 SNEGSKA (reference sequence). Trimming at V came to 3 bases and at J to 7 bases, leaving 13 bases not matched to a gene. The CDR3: CSARMTLQGAGEQYF. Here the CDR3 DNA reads TGCAGTGCTAGGATGACACTACAGGGGGCTGGAGAGCAGTACTTC.

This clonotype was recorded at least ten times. CDR3 region: CASSYNSQDTQYF. CDR3 in DNA: TGCGCCAGCAGCTACAACAGTCAAGATACGCAGTATTTT. The chain employs TRBV5-1 and TRBJ2-3; D is unresolved. Germline CDR1 reads SGHRS; CDR2 reads YFSETQ. V gave up 3 bases and J gave up 5 bases, with 10 bases separating them. The CDR3 totals 13 residues.

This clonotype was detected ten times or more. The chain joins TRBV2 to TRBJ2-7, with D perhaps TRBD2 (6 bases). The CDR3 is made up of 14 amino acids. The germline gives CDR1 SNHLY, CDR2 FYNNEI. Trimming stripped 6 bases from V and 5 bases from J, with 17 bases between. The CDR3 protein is CASSPPGGFDEQYF. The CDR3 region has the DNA TGTGCCAGCAGCCCCCCTGGGGGGTTCGACGAGCAGTACTTC.

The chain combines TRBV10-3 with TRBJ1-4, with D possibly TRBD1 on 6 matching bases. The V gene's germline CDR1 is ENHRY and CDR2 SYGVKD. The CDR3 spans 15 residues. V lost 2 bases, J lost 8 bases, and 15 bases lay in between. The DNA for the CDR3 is TGTGCCATCAGTGAGAGGGGGAAAGACGTGGAAAAACTGTTTTTT. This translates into CAISERGKDVEKLFF.

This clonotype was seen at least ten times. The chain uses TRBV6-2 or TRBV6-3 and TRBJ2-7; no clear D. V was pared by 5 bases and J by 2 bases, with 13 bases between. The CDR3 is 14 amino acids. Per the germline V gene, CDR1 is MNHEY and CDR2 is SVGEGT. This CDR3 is CASSPATETYEQYF. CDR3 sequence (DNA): TGTGCCAGCAGTCCGGCGACCGAGACCTACGAGCAGTACTTC.

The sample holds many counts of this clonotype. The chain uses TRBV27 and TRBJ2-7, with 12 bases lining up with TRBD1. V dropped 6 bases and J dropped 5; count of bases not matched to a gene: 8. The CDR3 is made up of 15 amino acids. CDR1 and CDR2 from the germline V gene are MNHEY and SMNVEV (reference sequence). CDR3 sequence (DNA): TGTGCCAGCAGCATACACGGGACAGGGGGCGACGAGCAGTACTTC. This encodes CASSIHGTGGDEQYF.

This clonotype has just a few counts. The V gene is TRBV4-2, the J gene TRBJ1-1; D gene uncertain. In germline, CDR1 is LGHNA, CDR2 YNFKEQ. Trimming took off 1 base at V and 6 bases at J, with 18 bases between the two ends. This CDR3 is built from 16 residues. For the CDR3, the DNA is TGTGCCAGCAGCCAAGTGGTTGGCGGGTTTTCAGCTGAAGCTTTCTTT. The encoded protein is CASSQVVGGFSAEAFF.

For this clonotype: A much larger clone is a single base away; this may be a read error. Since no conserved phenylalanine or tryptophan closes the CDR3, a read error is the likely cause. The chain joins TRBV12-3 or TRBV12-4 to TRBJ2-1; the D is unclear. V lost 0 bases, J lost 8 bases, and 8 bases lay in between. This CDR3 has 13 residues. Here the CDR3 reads CASSLAVGDEQFL. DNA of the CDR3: TGTGCCAGCAGTTTAGCGGTAGGCGATGAGCAGTTCCTC.

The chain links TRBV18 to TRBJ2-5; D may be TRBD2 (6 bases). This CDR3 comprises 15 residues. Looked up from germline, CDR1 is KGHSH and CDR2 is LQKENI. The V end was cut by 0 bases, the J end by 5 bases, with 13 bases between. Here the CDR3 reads CASSPPSGVVETQYF. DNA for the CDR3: TGTGCCAGCTCACCACCTTCGGGGGTTGTCGAGACCCAGTACTTC. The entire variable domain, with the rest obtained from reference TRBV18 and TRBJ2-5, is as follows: NAGVMQNPRHLVRRRGQEARLRCSPMKGHSHVYWYRQLPEEGLKFMVYLQKENIIDESGMPKERFSAEFPKEGPSILRIQQVVRGDSAAYFCASSPPSGVVETQYFGPGTRLLVL.

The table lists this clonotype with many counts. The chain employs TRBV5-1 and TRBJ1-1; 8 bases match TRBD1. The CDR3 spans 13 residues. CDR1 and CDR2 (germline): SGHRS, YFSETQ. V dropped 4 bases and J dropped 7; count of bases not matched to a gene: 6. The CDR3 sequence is CASSLTGAYEAFF. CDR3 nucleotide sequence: TGCGCCAGCAGCCTGACAGGGGCCTATGAAGCTTTCTTT. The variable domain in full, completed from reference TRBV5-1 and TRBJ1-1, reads KAGVTQTPRYLIKTRGQQVTLSCSPISGHRSVSWYQQTPGQGLQFLFEYFSETQRNKGNFPGRFSGRQFSNSRSEMNVSTLELGDSALYLCASSLTGAYEAFFGQGTRLTVV.

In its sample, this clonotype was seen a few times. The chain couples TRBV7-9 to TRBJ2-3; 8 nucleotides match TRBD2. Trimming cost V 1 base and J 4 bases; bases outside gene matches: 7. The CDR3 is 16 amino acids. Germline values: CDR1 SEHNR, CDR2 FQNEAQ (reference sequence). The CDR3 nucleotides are TGTGCCAGCAGCTTAGAGGTCGGGGGGGCATCAGATACGCAGTATTTT. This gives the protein CASSLEVGGASDTQYF.

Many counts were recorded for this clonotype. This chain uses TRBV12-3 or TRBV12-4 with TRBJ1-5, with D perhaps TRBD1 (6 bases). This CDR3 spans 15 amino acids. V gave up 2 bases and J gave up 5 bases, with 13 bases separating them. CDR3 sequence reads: CASSLQTGQDQPQHF. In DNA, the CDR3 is TGTGCCAGCAGTTTACAAACAGGGCAAGATCAGCCCCAGCATTTT.

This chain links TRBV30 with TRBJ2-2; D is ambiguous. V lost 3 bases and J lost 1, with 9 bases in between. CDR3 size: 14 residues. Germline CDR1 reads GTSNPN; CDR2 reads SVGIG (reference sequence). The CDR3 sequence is CAWSPIGNTGELFF. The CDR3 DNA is TGTGCCTGGAGCCCGATAGGGAACACCGGGGAGCTGTTTTTT. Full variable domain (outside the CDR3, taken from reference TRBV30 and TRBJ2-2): SQTIHQWPATLVQPVGSPLSLECTVEGTSNPNLYWYRQAAGRGLQLLFYSVGIGQISSEVPQNLSASRPQDRQFILSSKKLLLSDSGFYLCAWSPIGNTGELFFGEGSRLTVL.

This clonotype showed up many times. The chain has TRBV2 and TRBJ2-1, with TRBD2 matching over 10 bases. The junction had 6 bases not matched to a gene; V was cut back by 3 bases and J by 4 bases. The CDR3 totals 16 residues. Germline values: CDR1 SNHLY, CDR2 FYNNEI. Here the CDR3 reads CASSEASGGLYNEQFF. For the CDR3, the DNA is TGTGCCAGCAGTGAGGCTAGCGGGGGACTATACAATGAGCAGTTCTTC. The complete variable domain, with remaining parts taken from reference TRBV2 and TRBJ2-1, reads EPEVTQTPSHQVTQMGQEVILRCVPISNHLYFYWYRQILGQKVEFLVSFYNNEISEKSEIFDDQFSVERPDGSNFTLKIRSTKLEDSAMYFCASSEASGGLYNEQFFGPGTRLTVL.

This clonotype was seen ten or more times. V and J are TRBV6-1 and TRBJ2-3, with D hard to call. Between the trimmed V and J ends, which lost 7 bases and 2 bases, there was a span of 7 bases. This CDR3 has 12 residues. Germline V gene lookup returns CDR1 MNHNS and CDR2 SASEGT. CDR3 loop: CASMGTTDTQYF. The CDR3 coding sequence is TGTGCCAGCATGGGCACCACAGATACGCAGTATTTT.

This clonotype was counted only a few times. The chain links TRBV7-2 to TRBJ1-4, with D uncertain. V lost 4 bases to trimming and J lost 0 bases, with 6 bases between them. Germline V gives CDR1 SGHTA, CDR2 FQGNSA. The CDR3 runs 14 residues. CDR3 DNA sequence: TGTGCCAGCAGCTCGTATGCAACTAATGAAAAACTGTTTTTT. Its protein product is CASSSYATNEKLFF.

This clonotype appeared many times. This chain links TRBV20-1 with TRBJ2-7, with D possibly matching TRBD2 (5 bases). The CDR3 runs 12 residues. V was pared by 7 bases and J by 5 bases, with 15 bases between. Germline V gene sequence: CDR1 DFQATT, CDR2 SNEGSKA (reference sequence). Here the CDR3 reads CSVGVFGNEQYF. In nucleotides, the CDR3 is TGCAGTGTGGGAGTTTTTGGGAACGAGCAGTACTTC.

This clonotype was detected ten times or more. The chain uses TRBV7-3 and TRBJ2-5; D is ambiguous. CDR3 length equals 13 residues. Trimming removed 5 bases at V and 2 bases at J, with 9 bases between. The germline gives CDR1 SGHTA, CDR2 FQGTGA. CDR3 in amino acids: CASSPRAQETQYF. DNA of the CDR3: TGTGCCAGCAGCCCTCGGGCGCAAGAGACCCAGTACTTC.

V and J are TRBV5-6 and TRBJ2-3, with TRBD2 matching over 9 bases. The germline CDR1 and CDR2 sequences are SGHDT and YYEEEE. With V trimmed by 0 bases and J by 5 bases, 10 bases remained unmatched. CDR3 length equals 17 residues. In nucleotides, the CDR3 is TGTGCCAGCAGCTTGGAAGGAGCGGGGGGAGCTGGAGATACGCAGTATTTT. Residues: CASSLEGAGGAGDTQYF.

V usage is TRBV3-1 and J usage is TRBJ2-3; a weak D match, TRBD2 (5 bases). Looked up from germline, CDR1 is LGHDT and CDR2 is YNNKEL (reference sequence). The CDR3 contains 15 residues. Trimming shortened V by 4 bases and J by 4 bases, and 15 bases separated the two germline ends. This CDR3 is CASSPGLVGADTQYF. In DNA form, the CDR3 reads TGTGCCAGCAGCCCCGGACTGGTAGGAGCAGATACGCAGTATTTT.

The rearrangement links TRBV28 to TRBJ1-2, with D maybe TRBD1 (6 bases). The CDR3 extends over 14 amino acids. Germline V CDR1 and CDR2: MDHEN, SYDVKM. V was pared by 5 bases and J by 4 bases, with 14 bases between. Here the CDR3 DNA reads TGTGCCAGCAGTCCCGCCCGGGACACCTATGGCTACACCTTC. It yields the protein CASSPARDTYGYTF.

The CDR3, as DNA: TGTGCCAGCAGCTTAGGACAGGTTATAACTATGGGCTACACCTTC. Translated: CASSLGQVITMGYTF. The chain recombines TRBV7-2 with TRBJ1-2; tentative D call: TRBD1 (6 bases). CDR1 and CDR2 (germline): SGHTA, FQGNSA. CDR3 length equals 15 residues. V lost 1 base and J lost 8, with 17 bases in between. The whole variable domain, filled in from reference TRBV7-2 and TRBJ1-2, reads GAGVSQSPSNKVTEKGKDVELRCDPISGHTALYWYRQSLGQGLEFLIYFQGNSAPDKSGLPSDRFSAERTGGSVSTLTIQRTQQEDSAVYLCASSLGQVITMGYTFGSGTRLTVV.

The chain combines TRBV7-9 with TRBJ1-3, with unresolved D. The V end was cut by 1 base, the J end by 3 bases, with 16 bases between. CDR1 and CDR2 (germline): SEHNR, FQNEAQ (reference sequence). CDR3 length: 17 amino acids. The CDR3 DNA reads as TGTGCCAGCAGCTTAGGGTCGGTCGCGGACGGTGGAAACACCATATATTTT. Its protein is CASSLGSVADGGNTIYF. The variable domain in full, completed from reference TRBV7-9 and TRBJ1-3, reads DTGVSQNPRHKITKRGQNVTFRCDPISEHNRLYWYRQTLGQGPEFLTYFQNEAQLEKSRLLSDRFSAERPKGSFSTLEIQRTEQGDSAMYLCASSLGSVADGGNTIYFGEGSWLTVV.